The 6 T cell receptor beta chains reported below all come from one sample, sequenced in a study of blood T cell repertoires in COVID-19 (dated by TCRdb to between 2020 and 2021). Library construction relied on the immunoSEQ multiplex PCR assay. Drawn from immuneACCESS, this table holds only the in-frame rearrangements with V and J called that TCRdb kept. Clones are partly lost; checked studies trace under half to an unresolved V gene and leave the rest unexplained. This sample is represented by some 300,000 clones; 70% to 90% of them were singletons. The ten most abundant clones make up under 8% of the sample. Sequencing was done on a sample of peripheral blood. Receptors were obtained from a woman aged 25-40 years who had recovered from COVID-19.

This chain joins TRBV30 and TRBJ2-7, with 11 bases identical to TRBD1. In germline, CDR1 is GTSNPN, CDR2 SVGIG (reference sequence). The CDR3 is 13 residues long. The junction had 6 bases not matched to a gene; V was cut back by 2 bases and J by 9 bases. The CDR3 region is CAWSRDRGVGQYF. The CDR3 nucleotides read TGTGCCTGGAGTCGGGACAGGGGGGTAGGGCAGTACTTC. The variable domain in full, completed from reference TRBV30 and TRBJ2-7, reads SQTIHQWPATLVQPVGSPLSLECTVEGTSNPNLYWYRQAAGRGLQLLFYSVGIGQISSEVPQNLSASRPQDRQFILSSKKLLLSDSGFYLCAWSRDRGVGQYFGPGTRLTVT.

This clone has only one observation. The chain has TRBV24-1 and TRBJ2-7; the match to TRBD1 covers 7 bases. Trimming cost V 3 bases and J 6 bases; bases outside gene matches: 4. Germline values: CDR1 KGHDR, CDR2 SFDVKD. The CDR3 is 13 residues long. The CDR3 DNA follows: TGTGCCACCAGTGATCTGACAGGGTTCGAGCAGTACTTC. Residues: CATSDLTGFEQYF.

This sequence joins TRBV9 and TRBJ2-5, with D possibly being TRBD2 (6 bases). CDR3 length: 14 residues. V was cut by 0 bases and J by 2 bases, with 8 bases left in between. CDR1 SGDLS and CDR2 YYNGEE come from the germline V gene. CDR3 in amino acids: CASSVGDSQETQYF. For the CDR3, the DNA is TGTGCCAGCAGCGTAGGGGACTCACAAGAGACCCAGTACTTC.

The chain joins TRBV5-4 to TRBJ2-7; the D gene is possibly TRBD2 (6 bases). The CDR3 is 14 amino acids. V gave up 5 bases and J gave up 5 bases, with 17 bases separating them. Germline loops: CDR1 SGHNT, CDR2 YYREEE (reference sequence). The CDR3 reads CASREGLIVNEQYF. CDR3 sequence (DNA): TGTGCCAGCAGAGAAGGACTAATCGTCAACGAGCAGTACTTC.

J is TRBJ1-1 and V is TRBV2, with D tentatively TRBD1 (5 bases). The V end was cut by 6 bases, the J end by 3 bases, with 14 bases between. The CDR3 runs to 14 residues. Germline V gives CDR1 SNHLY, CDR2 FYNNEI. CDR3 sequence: CASRTAWGDTEAFF. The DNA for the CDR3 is TGTGCCAGCAGAACCGCGTGGGGGGACACTGAAGCTTTCTTT.

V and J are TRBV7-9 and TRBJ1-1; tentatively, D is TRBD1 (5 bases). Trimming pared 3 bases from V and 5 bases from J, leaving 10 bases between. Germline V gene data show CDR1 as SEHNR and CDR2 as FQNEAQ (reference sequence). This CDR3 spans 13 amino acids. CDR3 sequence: CASSFAWTTEAFF. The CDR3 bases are TGTGCCAGCAGCTTTGCGTGGACAACTGAAGCTTTCTTT.